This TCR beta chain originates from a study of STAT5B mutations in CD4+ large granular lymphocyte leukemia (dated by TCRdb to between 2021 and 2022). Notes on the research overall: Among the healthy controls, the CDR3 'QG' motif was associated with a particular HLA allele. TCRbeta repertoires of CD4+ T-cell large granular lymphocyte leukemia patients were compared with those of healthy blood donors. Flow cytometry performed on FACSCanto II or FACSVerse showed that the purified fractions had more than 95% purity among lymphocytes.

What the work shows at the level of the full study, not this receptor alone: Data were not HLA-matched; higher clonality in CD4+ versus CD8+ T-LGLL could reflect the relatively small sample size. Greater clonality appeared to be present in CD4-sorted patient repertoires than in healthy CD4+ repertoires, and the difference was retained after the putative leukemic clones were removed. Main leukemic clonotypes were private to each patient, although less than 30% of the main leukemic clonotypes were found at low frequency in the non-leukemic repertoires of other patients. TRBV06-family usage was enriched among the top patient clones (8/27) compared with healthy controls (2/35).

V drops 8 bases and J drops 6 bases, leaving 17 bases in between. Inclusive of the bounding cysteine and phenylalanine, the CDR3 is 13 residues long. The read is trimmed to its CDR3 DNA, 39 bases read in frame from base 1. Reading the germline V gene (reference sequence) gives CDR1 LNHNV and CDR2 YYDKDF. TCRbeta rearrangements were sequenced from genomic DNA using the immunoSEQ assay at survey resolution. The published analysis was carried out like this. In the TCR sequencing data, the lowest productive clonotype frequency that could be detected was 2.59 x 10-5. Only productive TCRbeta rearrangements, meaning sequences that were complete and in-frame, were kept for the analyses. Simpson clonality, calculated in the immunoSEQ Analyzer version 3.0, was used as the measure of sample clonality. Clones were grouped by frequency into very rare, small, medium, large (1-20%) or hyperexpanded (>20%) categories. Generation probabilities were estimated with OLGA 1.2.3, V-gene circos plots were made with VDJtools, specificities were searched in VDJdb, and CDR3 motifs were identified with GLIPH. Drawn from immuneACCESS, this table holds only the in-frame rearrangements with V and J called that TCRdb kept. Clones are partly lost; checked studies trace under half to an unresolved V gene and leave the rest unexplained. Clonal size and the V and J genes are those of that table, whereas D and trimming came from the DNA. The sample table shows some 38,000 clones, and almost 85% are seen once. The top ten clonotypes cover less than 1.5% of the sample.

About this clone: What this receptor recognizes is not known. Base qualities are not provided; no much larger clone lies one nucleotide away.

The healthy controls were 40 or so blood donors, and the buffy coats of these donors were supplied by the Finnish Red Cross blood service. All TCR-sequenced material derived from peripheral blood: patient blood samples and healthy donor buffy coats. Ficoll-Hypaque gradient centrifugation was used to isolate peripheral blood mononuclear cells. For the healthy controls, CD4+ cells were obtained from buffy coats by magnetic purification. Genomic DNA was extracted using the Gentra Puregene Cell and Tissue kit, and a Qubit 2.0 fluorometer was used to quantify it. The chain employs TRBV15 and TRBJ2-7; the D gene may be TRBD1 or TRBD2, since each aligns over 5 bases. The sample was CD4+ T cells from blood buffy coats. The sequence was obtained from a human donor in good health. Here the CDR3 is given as CATGRGVDREQYF. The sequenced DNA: TGTGCCACCGGGCGAGGGGTAGATCGCGAGCAGTACTTC.